Listed below are T cell receptor beta chains from one sample, sequenced in a study of PD-1 blockade in mismatch repair-deficient tumors. TCRdb keeps only in-frame clones here, not all; method: immunoSEQ multiplex PCR. The table includes some 120,000 clones, roughly 90% detected once. The sequenced sample was peripheral blood, obtained roughly 70 weeks after starting pembrolizumab. These receptor sequences come from an adult with mismatch repair-deficient cancer. Each CDR3 is given with its conserved first and last residue. A D gene is named only where the DNA matches it firmly. Rows give clone size only sometimes, using once, few, many, or a class for an expanded clone.

TGTGCCAGCAGTGATCTACGGAACTATGGCTACACCTTC | CASSDLRNYGYTF | - | TRBJ1-2 | TRBV2 | -
TGCGCCAGCAGCTTGGGCCAGAGCCCTGGGGCCAACGTCCTGACTTTC | CASSLGQSPGANVLTF | - | TRBJ2-6 | TRBV5-1 | -
TGTGCCAGCAGTCAAGAGGGCCTAGCGGGAGAGGACATTCAGTACTTC | CASSQEGLAGEDIQYF | - | TRBJ2-4 | TRBV14 | TRBD2
TGTGCCAGCAGCTTCACTTCAGGGGGGTCAGATACGCAGTATTTT | CASSFTSGGSDTQYF | - | TRBJ2-3 | TRBV7-2 | -
TGTGCCAGCAGTGTAAACCAAGAGACCCAGTACTTC | CASSVNQETQYF | once | TRBJ2-5 | TRBV27 | -
TGTGCCAGCAGCCAAGCCCCCCGGGCTAGCGGGAGAGGCAATGAGCAGTTCTTC | CASSQAPRASGRGNEQFF | - | TRBJ2-1 | TRBV14 | TRBD2
TGTGCCAGCAGCTTAGCTTCCCAGTCGAACACCGGGGAGCTGTTTTTT | CASSLASQSNTGELFF | - | TRBJ2-2 | TRBV11-1 | -
TGTGCCAGCTCACCAGAGGCAGGGGGCTTGTCCTACGAGCAGTACTTC | CASSPEAGGLSYEQYF | - | TRBJ2-7 | TRBV18 | TRBD1
TGTGCCAGCAGCTTGGGAGCGTCTGGGGCCAACGTCCTGACTTTC | CASSLGASGANVLTF | - | TRBJ2-6 | TRBV13 | -
TGTGCCAGCAGCTCACAACTAGCGGGAGGTAGCCATGAGCAGTTCTTC | CASSSQLAGGSHEQFF | - | TRBJ2-1 | TRBV11-3 | TRBD2